The 2 T cell receptor beta chains in this list originate from one sample, sequenced in a study of OX40 agonist ivuxolimab in advanced cancers. Sequencing used immunoSEQ multiplex PCR; TCRdb keeps in-frame clones, though not all of them. The sample has almost 80,000 clones, roughly 91% seen once. The sequenced sample was CD4+ or CD8+ T cells sorted from blood, obtained in a trial of the OX40 agonist ivuxolimab. The receptors come from an adult with an advanced solid tumor such as melanoma, head and neck, liver or kidney cancer.

V and J are TRBV28 and TRBJ1-2; tentative D call: TRBD1 (5 bases). Germline CDR1 is MDHEN and CDR2 is SYDVKM. The ends were cut back, 6 bases at V and 2 bases at J, with 25 bases in the middle. The CDR3 has 18 residues. CDR3 residues: CASSPGTGLWKLNYGYTF. The CDR3 DNA is TGTGCCAGCAGCCCTGGGACGGGGCTATGGAAGCTAAACTATGGCTACACCTTC.

J is TRBJ1-1 and V is TRBV27; 7 positions match TRBD1. The germline V gene has CDR1 MNHEY and CDR2 SMNVEV (reference sequence). CDR3 length: 14 amino acids. J was trimmed by 1 base and V by 5 bases; bases with no gene match: 4. CDR3 loop: CASSRSGGNTEAFF. The CDR3 DNA is TGTGCCAGCAGTCGATCAGGGGGGAACACTGAAGCTTTCTTT.